This TCR beta chain was found in a study of Graves' ophthalmopathy and Graves' hyperthyroidism. The overall study: Peripheral blood was obtained at first diagnosis, ahead of any treatment.

Amplification of TCR beta CDR3 regions used RNA transcripts. HTBI primers primed a first-round RT-PCR, and a second-round multiplex PCR followed. TCRdb re-called the multiplex PCR reads through MiXCR, storing one row per CDR3 protein. The data show around 26,000 distinct CDR3 sequences, less than 50% seen once. PBMCs were obtained from about 9.5 ml of fresh peripheral blood. On this clonotype: Its antigen remains unidentified.

Overall study findings and caveats: Progression of ophthalmopathy was predicted by the model with approximately 71% sensitivity and around 72% specificity.

The sequencing input was peripheral blood. This TCR was recovered from an adult woman with stable Graves' hyperthyroidism.

This CDR3 is CASTQSPSGEKLFF. Written as DNA, the CDR3 is TGCGCCAGCACCCAGAGCCCTTCGGGTGAAAAACTGTTTTTT. The rearrangement uses TRBV5-1 and TRBJ1-4; no firm D call. This CDR3 contains 14 residues. Germline loops: CDR1 SGHRS, CDR2 YFSETQ. The V gene lost 6 bases and the J gene lost 7 bases, with 16 bases spanning the gap.